These 32 T cell receptor beta chains came from one sample sequenced in a study of blood T cells in healthy people across ages. With a J-beta primer mix and a sample-barcoded 5' primer, a second PCR ran 7 to 11 cycles. MiXCR, run by TCRdb on the 5' RACE reads, gives a single entry per CDR3 protein. The sample lists approximately 1.5 million distinct CDR3 sequences, approximately 43% occurring once. Source material: blood. Receptors originate from a woman aged 18-29 years in good health.

The chain employs TRBV6-5 and TRBJ2-7; D is possibly TRBD2 (5 bases). From germline, CDR1 is MNHEY and CDR2 SVGAGI. There are 15 residues in the CDR3. The CDR3 is CDVGFSPSLHYEQYF. CDR3 DNA: TGTGATGTGGGGTTTAGTCCTAGCCTGCACTACGAGCAGTACTTC.

V usage is TRBV6-5 and J usage is TRBJ1-5; 8 bases are shared with TRBD1. Trimming removed 4 bases from V and 4 bases from J; junction bases left unmatched: 6. CDR3 length equals 15 residues. CDR1 is MNHEY, CDR2 SVGAGI, per germline. The CDR3 coding sequence is TGTGCCAGCAGTTTCCACAGGGGGGATAATCAGCCCCAGCATTTT. It encodes CASSFHRGDNQPQHF.

The V gene is TRBV4-2, the J gene TRBJ2-6, with D possibly being TRBD1 or TRBD2 (5 bases each). With 2 bases removed from V and 0 bases from J, the gap between germline ends came to 14 bases. This CDR3 is built from 18 residues. Germline V gene data show CDR1 as LGHNA and CDR2 as YNFKEQ. As DNA, the CDR3 is TGTGCCAGCAGCCAAATCGGGGCCTCGAGCTCTGGGGCCAACGTCCTGACTTTC. Residues: CASSQIGASSSGANVLTF.

V and J are TRBV27 and TRBJ2-2, with D possibly TRBD1 on 6 matching bases. With 2 bases removed from V and 4 bases from J, the gap between germline ends came to 8 bases. CDR1 and CDR2 (germline): MNHEY, SMNVEV (reference sequence). The CDR3 totals 14 residues. In DNA form, the CDR3 reads TGTGCCAGCAGTTTAAAACAGGGCACCGGGGAGCTGTTTTTT. As protein: CASSLKQGTGELFF.

The chain recombines TRBV14 with TRBJ2-3; 7 bases line up with TRBD2. The germline V gene has CDR1 SGHDN and CDR2 FVKESK. The CDR3 is made up of 17 amino acids. J was trimmed by 3 bases and V by 2 bases; bases with no gene match: 11. DNA for the CDR3: TGTGCCAGCAGCCAACCCCGCACGCGGGAGCGGACAGATACGCAGTATTTT. Translating gives CASSQPRTRERTDTQYF.

The rearrangement joins TRBV5-8 to TRBJ2-5; the match to TRBD1 covers 10 bases. With the DNA end fitting TRBJ2-7 better, the J assignment may be wrong. Germline assignment: CDR1 SGHTS and CDR2 YDEGEE. CDR3 length: 14 residues. CDR3 nucleotides: TGTGCCAGCAGCGGGACAGGGGAGTACTACGAGCAGTACTTC. Translated, it gives CASSGTGEYYEQYF.

Points on this clonotype: A much larger clone lies a single base off, so this may be a read error. V is TRBV20-1 and J is TRBJ2-1; 8 positions agree with TRBD2. This CDR3 is built from 14 residues. V gave up 4 bases and J gave up 8 bases; unmatched junction bases: 10. The germline gives CDR1 DFQATT, CDR2 SNEGSKA (reference sequence). CDR3 sequence reads: CSAMGRAGVDEQFF. The CDR3 bases are TGCAGTGCTATGGGACGAGCGGGAGTCGATGAGCAGTTCTTC.

The V gene is TRBV18, the J gene TRBJ1-2; no clear D gene. The V end was cut by 0 bases, the J end by 3 bases, with 5 bases between. CDR1 KGHSH and CDR2 LQKENI come from the germline V gene. The CDR3 is 13 amino acids. The CDR3 region has the DNA TGTGCCAGCTCACCACCAGCACACTATGGCTACACCTTC. This translates into CASSPPAHYGYTF.

This clonotype occurred a few times. V gene TRBV5-1 combines with J gene TRBJ1-2, with D maybe TRBD1 (6 bases). V lost 1 base to trimming and J lost 7 bases, with 23 bases between them. The CDR3 has 17 amino acids. Germline V gene sequence: CDR1 SGHRS, CDR2 YFSETQ. The CDR3 DNA sequence: TGCGCCAGCAGCTTGATCCCCGGGACATTAGTACTCGGTGGCTACACCTTC. Its translation is CASSLIPGTLVLGGYTF.

This clonotype was picked up one time. The chain has TRBV20-1 and TRBJ1-2; TRBD1 aligns across 9 bases. The germline CDR1 and CDR2 sequences are DFQATT and SNEGSKA (reference sequence). The CDR3 has 16 amino acids. V lost 0 bases and J lost 2; bases outside the gene matches: 7. As DNA, the CDR3 is TGCAGTGCTAGAGACCCAAACAGGGGGCAGAACTATGGCTACACCTTC. Encoded protein: CSARDPNRGQNYGYTF.

There are a few counts of this clonotype. J is TRBJ1-1 and V is TRBV11-2, with TRBD1 matching 7 bases. Per the germline V gene, CDR1 is SGHAT and CDR2 is FQNNGV. CDR3 size: 15 residues. The ends lost 3 bases at V and 4 bases at J; junction bases unmatched: 8. CDR3 DNA: TGTGCCAGCAGCTTGACCTTTAACAGGGGCACTGAAGCTTTCTTT. Translating gives CASSLTFNRGTEAFF.

This sequence joins TRBV18 and TRBJ2-7, with 8 bases lining up with TRBD2. Germline loops: CDR1 KGHSH, CDR2 LQKENI. The CDR3 extends over 15 amino acids. V shed 5 bases, J shed 7 bases, and the junction held 13 bases outside the gene matches. This CDR3 reads CASSSRLARGDEQYF. CDR3 nucleotide sequence: TGTGCCAGCTCATCCCGACTAGCGAGGGGCGATGAGCAGTACTTC. Full variable domain (missing parts from reference TRBV18 and TRBJ2-7): NAGVMQNPRHLVRRRGQEARLRCSPMKGHSHVYWYRQLPEEGLKFMVYLQKENIIDESGMPKERFSAEFPKEGPSILRIQQVVRGDSAAYFCASSSRLARGDEQYFGPGTRLTVT.

This clonotype was seen a few times. V usage is TRBV7-9 and J usage is TRBJ2-1, with 13 bases fitting TRBD2. From germline, CDR1 is SEHNR and CDR2 FQNEAQ (reference sequence). The CDR3 sequence is 18 residues long. V was clipped by 5 bases and J by 4 bases; unmatched bases: 11. The CDR3 reads CASSDPTSGRAYYNEQFF. The CDR3 DNA follows: TGTGCCAGCAGCGACCCCACTAGCGGGAGGGCCTATTACAATGAGCAGTTCTTC.

The chain uses TRBV7-2 and TRBJ1-5, with 7 positions matching TRBD1. The ends lost 0 bases at V and 5 bases at J; junction bases unmatched: 7. Germline V gene lookup returns CDR1 SGHTA and CDR2 FQGNSA. The CDR3 sequence is 16 residues long. The CDR3 region has the DNA TGTGCCAGCAGCTTAGCGCCCTTTCAGGGGGATCAGCCCCAGCATTTT. Translation: CASSLAPFQGDQPQHF.

This chain joins TRBV10-3 and TRBJ2-1, with a possible D match to TRBD1 (5 bases). In germline, CDR1 is ENHRY, CDR2 SYGVKD. V gave up 3 bases and J gave up 8 bases, with 11 bases separating them. The CDR3 contains 13 residues. The CDR3 loop is CAISDYRPDEQFF. CDR3 coding DNA: TGTGCCATCAGTGACTACAGGCCGGATGAGCAGTTCTTC.

The rearrangement joins TRBV29-1 to TRBJ2-7; possibly TRBD2 for D (6 bases). V lost 3 bases and J lost 2, with 11 bases in between. Germline V gives CDR1 SQVTM, CDR2 ANQGSEA. The CDR3 has 13 amino acids. CDR3 bases: TGCAGCGTTGAGCTAGCGAATACCTACGAGCAGTACTTC. Protein: CSVELANTYEQYF.

The V call is TRBV6-5, the J call TRBJ2-1; weak D call: TRBD2 (6 bases). The ends were cut back, 0 bases at V and 13 bases at J, with 22 bases in the middle. In germline, CDR1 is MNHEY, CDR2 SVGAGI. The CDR3 contains 16 residues. This chain's CDR3 is CASSYSTFGTGETQFF. The CDR3 DNA sequence: TGTGCCAGCAGTTACTCGACATTTGGGACGGGAGAGACCCAGTTCTTC.

The chain joins TRBV9 to TRBJ2-3, with 8 bases identical to TRBD2. Looked up from germline, CDR1 is SGDLS and CDR2 is YYNGEE. J lost 5 bases, V lost 1 base, and 6 bases had no gene match. The CDR3 loop spans 15 amino acids. Here the CDR3 DNA reads TGTGCCAGCAGCGTATTAGGGACTAGGGGAGATACGCAGTATTTT. As protein: CASSVLGTRGDTQYF.

The chain employs TRBV20-1 and TRBJ2-3; D is perhaps TRBD2 (5 bases). The ends were cut back, 4 bases at V and 3 bases at J, with 11 bases in the middle. CDR1 DFQATT and CDR2 SNEGSKA come from the germline V gene (reference sequence). CDR3 length: 13 residues. The CDR3 coding sequence is TGCAGTGCTACTTTGGTAGCGACAGATACGCAGTATTTT. This gives the protein CSATLVATDTQYF.

There are many counts of this clonotype. This chain joins TRBV20-1 and TRBJ2-5; 9 bases map to TRBD1. CDR1 is DFQATT, CDR2 SNEGSKA, per germline (reference sequence). Unmatched junction bases numbered 19, after V lost 6 bases and J lost 11 bases. This CDR3 spans 15 amino acids. The CDR3 nucleotides are TGCAGTGCCACTCATGGGGACAGGGACTACAATGAGCAGTACTTC. It yields the protein CSATHGDRDYNEQYF.

The chain couples TRBV9 to TRBJ1-2; 8 bases match TRBD1. The CDR3 covers 16 residues. Looked up from germline, CDR1 is SGDLS and CDR2 is YYNGEE. With 0 bases clipped from V and 4 bases from J, the junction kept 8 bases outside the gene matches. This chain's CDR3 is CASSVAAGGFGYGYTF. DNA of the CDR3: TGTGCCAGCAGCGTAGCTGCAGGGGGCTTCGGCTATGGCTACACCTTC.

Only a few counts were recorded for this clonotype. The V gene is TRBV4-3, the J gene TRBJ2-3; 12 nucleotides line up with TRBD1. Trimming removed 5 bases from V and 6 bases from J; junction bases left unmatched: 9. The CDR3 has 16 amino acids. The V gene's germline CDR1 is LGHNA and CDR2 YSLEER. The CDR3 bases are TGCGCCAGCAGCGTACGCGGGACAGGGGGCCGGGATACGCAGTATTTT. This encodes CASSVRGTGGRDTQYF.

This clonotype occurred a few times. V and J are TRBV28 and TRBJ1-1, with D tentatively TRBD1 (6 bases). From germline, CDR1 is MDHEN and CDR2 SYDVKM. Trimming took 6 bases from V and 4 from J, leaving 12 bases between them. This CDR3 region has 13 residues. In nucleotides, the CDR3 is TGTGCCAGCAGCCAAGGGGGGCGCACTGAAGCTTTCTTT. It is translated as CASSQGGRTEAFF.

This clonotype was observed a few times. V gene TRBV6-1 combines with J gene TRBJ1-2, with TRBD1 matching over 10 bases. The trim removed 6 bases at V and 4 bases at J, leaving 17 bases unmatched. The CDR3 sequence is 18 residues long. CDR1 and CDR2 from the germline V gene are MNHNS and SASEGT. This CDR3 is CASRSLPGQGSIFYGYTF. DNA of the CDR3: TGTGCCAGCAGATCCTTACCGGGACAGGGGAGTATTTTCTATGGCTACACCTTC.

This clonotype was counted only a few times. The chain has TRBV7-2 and TRBJ2-1; no definite D call. Germline CDR1 and CDR2: SGHTA and FQGNSA. The CDR3 length is 14 residues. The V end lost 3 bases, the J end lost 6 bases, and 12 bases lay between the germline ends. Written as DNA, the CDR3 is TGTGCCAGCAGCTTCCCAAAGGCCCTCAATGAGCAGTTCTTC. Encoded protein: CASSFPKALNEQFF. Based on the CDR3 plus reference TRBV7-2 and TRBJ2-1, the full variable domain is GAGVSQSPSNKVTEKGKDVELRCDPISGHTALYWYRQSLGQGLEFLIYFQGNSAPDKSGLPSDRFSAERTGGSVSTLTIQRTQQEDSAVYLCASSFPKALNEQFFGPGTRLTVL.

This clonotype was recorded a few times. The chain couples TRBV27 to TRBJ1-2; 8 bases agree with TRBD1. With 4 bases clipped from V and 3 bases from J, the junction kept 7 bases outside the gene matches. The V gene's germline CDR1 is MNHEY and CDR2 SMNVEV (reference sequence). The CDR3 is made up of 15 amino acids. CDR3 sequence: CASSSLAGGDYGYTF. The DNA for the CDR3 is TGTGCCAGCAGTTCCTTGGCAGGGGGCGACTATGGCTACACCTTC.

The rearrangement uses TRBV20-1 and TRBJ2-7; no clear D gene. V was clipped by 0 bases and J by 5 bases, with 5 bases between them. CDR1 and CDR2 (germline): DFQATT, SNEGSKA (reference sequence). CDR3 length: 11 residues. The CDR3 coding sequence is TGCAGTGCTAGAGATATCCACGAGCAGTACTTC. As protein: CSARDIHEQYF.

This clonotype appeared a single time. This sequence joins TRBV12-3 or TRBV12-4 and TRBJ1-4; tentatively, D is TRBD1 (5 bases). The CDR3 consists of 14 residues. Trimming removed 7 bases at V and 4 bases at J, with 13 bases between. The chain's CDR3 is CASNSGPDNEKLFF. The DNA of the CDR3 is TGTGCCAGCAATTCAGGGCCAGATAATGAAAAACTGTTTTTT.

In this sample, this clonotype turned up a few times. V gene TRBV12-5 combines with J gene TRBJ2-5; tentative D call: TRBD1 (5 bases). CDR1 is LGHNT and CDR2 is FRNRAP in the germline V gene. Trimming removed 5 bases at V and 3 bases at J, with 13 bases between. The CDR3 totals 14 residues. This CDR3 is CASGTQSREETQYF. CDR3 DNA: TGTGCTAGTGGTACTCAAAGCAGGGAAGAGACCCAGTACTTC.

Turning to this clonotype: At one end, the junction sequence differs from germline, possibly due to a read error. V and J are TRBV7-7 and TRBJ2-5; a possible D gene is TRBD2 (5 bases). The germline V gene has CDR1 SSHAT and CDR2 FNYEAQ (reference sequence). This CDR3 is 13 amino acids long. Here the CDR3 reads CASSLLDRETQYF. CDR3 DNA: TGTGCTAGCAGCCTACTAGATCGAGAGACCCAGTACTTC.

This sequence joins TRBV10-3 and TRBJ1-4, with TRBD1 identical over 10 bases. Germline CDR1 is ENHRY and CDR2 is SYGVKD. The junction had 4 bases not matched to a gene; V was cut back by 6 bases and J by 6 bases. The length of the CDR3 is 14 residues. This CDR3 reads CAISRTGGDEKLFF. The CDR3 DNA sequence: TGTGCCATCAGCCGGACAGGGGGGGATGAAAAACTGTTTTTT.

A few counts support this clonotype. The rearrangement uses TRBV7-6 and TRBJ2-5; no definite D call. Germline assignment: CDR1 SGHVS and CDR2 FNYEAQ. This CDR3 region has 14 residues. V lost 2 bases and J 9 bases, leaving 16 bases between the germline ends. The CDR3 DNA is TGTGCCAGCAGCTTAACTCCGGCTCCCCGGCCCCAGTACTTC. It translates to CASSLTPAPRPQYF.